Reported below is one TCR beta chain. The germline V and J ends were trimmed by 5 bases and 6 bases, with 7 bases remaining between them. CDR3 length equals 12 residues. Per germline, CDR1 LGHDT and CDR2 YNNKEL (reference sequence). Measured with immunoSEQ multiplex PCR; TCRdb has only the in-frame clones, and not every one. The sample has under 110,000 clones; 70% to 75% are singletons. These data originate in a study of blood T cell repertoires in COVID-19. Study as a whole: Specimens from acute and convalescent COVID-19 originated in the United States, Italy and Spain. T cells, B-cell-depleted T cells, or PBMCs supplied cDNA or gDNA.

This TCR was sampled from a human donor with acute or convalescent COVID-19. The donor label of this sample is uncertain. This chain connects TRBV3-1 (or the pseudogene TRBV3-2) to TRBJ2-2, with a weak D call TRBD2 (5 bases). Sequences were obtained from peripheral blood. CDR3 coding DNA: TGTGCCAGCAGCGAGGGTTCCGGGGAGCTGTTTTTT. It encodes CASSEGSGELFF.